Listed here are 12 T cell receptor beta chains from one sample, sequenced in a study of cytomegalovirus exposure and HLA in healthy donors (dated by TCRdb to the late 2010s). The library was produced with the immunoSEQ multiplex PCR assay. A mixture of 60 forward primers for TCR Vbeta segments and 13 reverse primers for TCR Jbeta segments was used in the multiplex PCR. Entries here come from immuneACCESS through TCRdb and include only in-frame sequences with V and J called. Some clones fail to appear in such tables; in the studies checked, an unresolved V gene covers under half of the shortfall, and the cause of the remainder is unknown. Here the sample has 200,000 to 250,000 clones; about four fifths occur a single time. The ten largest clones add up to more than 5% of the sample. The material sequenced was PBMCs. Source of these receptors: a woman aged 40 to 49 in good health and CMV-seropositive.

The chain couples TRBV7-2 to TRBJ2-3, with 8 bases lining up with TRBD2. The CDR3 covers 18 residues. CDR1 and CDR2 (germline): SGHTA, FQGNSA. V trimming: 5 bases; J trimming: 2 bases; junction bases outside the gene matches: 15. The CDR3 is CASSPQSGGTSYTDTQYF. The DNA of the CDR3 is TGTGCCAGCAGCCCTCAAAGCGGGGGTACCTCTTACACAGATACGCAGTATTTT. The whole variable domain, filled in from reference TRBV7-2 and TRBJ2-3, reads GAGVSQSPSNKVTEKGKDVELRCDPISGHTALYWYRQSLGQGLEFLIYFQGNSAPDKSGLPSDRFSAERTGGSVSTLTIQRTQQEDSAVYLCASSPQSGGTSYTDTQYFGPGTRLTVL.

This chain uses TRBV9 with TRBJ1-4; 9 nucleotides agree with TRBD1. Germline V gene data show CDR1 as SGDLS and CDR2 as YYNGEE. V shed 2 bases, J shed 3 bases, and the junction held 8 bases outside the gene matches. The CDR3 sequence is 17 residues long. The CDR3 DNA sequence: TGTGCCAGCAGCGTCGAGGGACAGGGCGTGCCTAATGAAAAACTGTTTTTT. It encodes CASSVEGQGVPNEKLFF.

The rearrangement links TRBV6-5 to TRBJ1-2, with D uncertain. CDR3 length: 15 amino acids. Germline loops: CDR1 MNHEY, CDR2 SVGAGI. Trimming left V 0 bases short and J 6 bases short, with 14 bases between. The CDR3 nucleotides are TGTGCCAGCAGTTACTCTCGGAGAGGCTCGGATGGCTACACCTTC. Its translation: CASSYSRRGSDGYTF.

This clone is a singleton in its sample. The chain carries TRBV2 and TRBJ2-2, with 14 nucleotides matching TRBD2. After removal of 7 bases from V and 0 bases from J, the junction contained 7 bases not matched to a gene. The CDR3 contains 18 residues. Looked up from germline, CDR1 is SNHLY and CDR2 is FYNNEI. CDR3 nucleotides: TGTGCCAGCATGAGGACTAGCGGGGGGTCCGCGAACACCGGGGAGCTGTTTTTT. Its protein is CASMRTSGGSANTGELFF.

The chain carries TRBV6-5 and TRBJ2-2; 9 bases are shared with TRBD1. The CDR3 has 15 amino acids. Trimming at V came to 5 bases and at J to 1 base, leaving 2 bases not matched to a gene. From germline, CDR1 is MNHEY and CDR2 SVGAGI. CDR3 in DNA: TGTGCCAGCAGTCGGACAGGGGAGAACACCGGGGAGCTGTTTTTT. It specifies CASSRTGENTGELFF.

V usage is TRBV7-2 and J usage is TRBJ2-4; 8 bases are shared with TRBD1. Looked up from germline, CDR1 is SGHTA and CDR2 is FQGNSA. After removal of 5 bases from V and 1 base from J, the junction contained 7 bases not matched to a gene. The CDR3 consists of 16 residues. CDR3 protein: CASSPRGQGAKNIQYF. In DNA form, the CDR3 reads TGTGCCAGCAGCCCCAGGGGGCAGGGGGCCAAAAACATTCAGTACTTC.

CDR3: CASSSGTSGRGQFF. The CDR3 DNA reads TGTGCCAGCAGCTCGGGGACTAGCGGGAGGGGGCAGTTCTTC. V and J are TRBV13 and TRBJ2-1; 16 nucleotides match TRBD2. Unmatched junction bases numbered 3, after V lost 4 bases and J lost 12 bases. CDR3 size: 14 residues. CDR1 PRHDT and CDR2 FYEKMQ come from the germline V gene (reference sequence).

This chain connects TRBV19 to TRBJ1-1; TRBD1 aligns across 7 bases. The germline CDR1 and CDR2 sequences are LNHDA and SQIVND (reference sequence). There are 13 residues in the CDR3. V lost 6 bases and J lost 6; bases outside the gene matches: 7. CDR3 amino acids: CASRADREAEAFF. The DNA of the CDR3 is TGTGCCAGTAGAGCCGACAGGGAAGCTGAAGCTTTCTTT.

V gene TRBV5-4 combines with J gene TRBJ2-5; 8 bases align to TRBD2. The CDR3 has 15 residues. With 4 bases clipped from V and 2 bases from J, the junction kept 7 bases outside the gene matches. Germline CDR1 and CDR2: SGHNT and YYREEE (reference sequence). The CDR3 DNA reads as TGTGCCAGCAGCCGGCGGGGGGCCGGGCAAGAGACCCAGTACTTC. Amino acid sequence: CASSRRGAGQETQYF.

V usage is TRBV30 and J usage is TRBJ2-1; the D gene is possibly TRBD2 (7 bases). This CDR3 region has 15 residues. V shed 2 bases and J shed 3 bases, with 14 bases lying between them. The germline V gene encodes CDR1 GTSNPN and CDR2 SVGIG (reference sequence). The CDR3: CAWSRRGPYYNEQFF. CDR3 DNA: TGTGCCTGGAGTAGGCGGGGGCCATACTACAATGAGCAGTTCTTC.

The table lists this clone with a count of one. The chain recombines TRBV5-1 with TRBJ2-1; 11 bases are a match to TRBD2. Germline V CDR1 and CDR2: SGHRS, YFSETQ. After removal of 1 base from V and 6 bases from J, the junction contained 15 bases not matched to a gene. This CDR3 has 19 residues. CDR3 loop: CASSLSPGGSGRAGNEQFF. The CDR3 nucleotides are TGCGCCAGCAGCTTGTCCCCAGGCGGTAGCGGGAGGGCCGGCAATGAGCAGTTCTTC.

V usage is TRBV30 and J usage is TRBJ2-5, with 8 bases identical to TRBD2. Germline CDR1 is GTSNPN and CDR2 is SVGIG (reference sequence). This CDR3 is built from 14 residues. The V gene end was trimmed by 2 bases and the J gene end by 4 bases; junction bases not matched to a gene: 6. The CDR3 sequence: CAWSSGGSGETQYF. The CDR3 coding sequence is TGTGCCTGGAGTAGCGGGGGAAGCGGAGAGACCCAGTACTTC.